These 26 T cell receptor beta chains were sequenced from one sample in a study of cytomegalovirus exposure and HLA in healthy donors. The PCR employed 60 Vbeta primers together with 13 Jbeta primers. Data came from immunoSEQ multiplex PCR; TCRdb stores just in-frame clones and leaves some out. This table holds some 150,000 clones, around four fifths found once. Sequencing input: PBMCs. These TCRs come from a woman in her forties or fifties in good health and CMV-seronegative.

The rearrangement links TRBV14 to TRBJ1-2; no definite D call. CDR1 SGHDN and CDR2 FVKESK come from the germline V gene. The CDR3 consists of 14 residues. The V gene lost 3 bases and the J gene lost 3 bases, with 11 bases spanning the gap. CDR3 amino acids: CASSQGGFDYGYTF. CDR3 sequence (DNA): TGTGCCAGCAGCCAGGGAGGGTTTGACTATGGCTACACCTTC.

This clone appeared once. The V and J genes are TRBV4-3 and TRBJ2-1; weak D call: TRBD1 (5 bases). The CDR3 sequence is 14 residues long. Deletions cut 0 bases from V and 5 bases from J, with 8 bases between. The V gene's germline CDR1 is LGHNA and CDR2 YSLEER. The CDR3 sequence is CASSQDRTNNEQFF. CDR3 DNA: TGCGCCAGCAGCCAAGACCGGACAAACAATGAGCAGTTCTTC.

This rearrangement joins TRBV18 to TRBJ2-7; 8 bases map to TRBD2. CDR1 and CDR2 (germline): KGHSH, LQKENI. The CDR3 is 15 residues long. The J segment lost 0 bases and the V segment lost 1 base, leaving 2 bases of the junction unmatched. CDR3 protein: CASSPQRGPSYEQYF. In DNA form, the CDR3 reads TGTGCCAGCTCACCACAGCGGGGGCCCTCCTACGAGCAGTACTTC.

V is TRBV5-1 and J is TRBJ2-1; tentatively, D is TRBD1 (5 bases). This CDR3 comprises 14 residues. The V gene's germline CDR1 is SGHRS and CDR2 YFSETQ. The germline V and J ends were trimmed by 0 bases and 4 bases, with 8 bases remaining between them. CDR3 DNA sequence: TGCGCCAGCAGCTTGGGAACAGGTTACAATGAGCAGTTCTTC. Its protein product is CASSLGTGYNEQFF.

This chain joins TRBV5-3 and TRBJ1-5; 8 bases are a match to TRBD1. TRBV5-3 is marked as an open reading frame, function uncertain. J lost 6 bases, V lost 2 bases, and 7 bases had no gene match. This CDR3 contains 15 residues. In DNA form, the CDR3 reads TGTGCCAGAAGCTTAGATTTCCAGGGGGCTCAGCCCCAGCATTTT. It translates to CARSLDFQGAQPQHF.

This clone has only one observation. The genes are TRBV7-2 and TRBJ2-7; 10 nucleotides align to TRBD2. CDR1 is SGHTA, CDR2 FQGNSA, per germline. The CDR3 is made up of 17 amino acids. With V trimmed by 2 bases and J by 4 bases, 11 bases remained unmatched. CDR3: CASSLNQRTSGIYEQYF. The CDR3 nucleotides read TGTGCCAGCAGCTTAAATCAGCGTACTAGCGGGATTTACGAGCAGTACTTC.

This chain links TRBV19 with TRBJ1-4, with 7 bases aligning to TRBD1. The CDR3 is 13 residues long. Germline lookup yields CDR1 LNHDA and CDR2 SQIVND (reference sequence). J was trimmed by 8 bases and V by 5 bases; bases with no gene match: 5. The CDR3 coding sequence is TGTGCCAGTAGTCCCGACAGGGAGGAAAAACTGTTTTTT. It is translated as CASSPDREEKLFF.

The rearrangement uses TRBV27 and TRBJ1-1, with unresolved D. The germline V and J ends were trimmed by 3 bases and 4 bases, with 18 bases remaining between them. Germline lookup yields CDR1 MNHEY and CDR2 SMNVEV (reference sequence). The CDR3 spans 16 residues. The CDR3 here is CASSFGRSGSFTEAFF. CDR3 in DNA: TGTGCCAGCAGTTTTGGGAGGTCTGGGTCGTTCACTGAAGCTTTCTTT.

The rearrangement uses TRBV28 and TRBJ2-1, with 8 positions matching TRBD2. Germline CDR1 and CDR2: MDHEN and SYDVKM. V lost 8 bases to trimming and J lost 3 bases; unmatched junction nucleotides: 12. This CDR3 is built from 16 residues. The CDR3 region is CASLSTGGKSYNEQFF. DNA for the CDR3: TGTGCCAGCCTAAGCACGGGGGGGAAAAGCTACAATGAGCAGTTCTTC.

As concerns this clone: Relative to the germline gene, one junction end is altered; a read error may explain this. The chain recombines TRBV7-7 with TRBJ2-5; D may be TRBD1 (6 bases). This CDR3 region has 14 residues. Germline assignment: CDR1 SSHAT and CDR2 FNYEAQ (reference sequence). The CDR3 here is CASSSTGIQETQYF. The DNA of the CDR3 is TGTGCTAGCAGTTCTACAGGGATCCAAGAGACCCAGTACTTC. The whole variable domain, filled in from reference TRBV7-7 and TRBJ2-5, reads GAGVSQSPRYKVTKRGQDVTLRCDPISSHATLYWYQQALGQGPEFLTYFNYEAQPDKSGLPSDRFSAERPEGSISTLTIQRTEQRDSAMYRCASSSTGIQETQYFGPGTRLLVL.

As DNA, the CDR3 is TGCGCCAGCAGCCAAGTTGGGACAGGGAGTGGCTACACCTTC. Its protein is CASSQVGTGSGYTF. The chain combines TRBV4-3 with TRBJ1-2, with 9 positions matching TRBD1. The CDR3 sequence is 14 residues long. Germline V CDR1 and CDR2: LGHNA, YSLEER. V lost 1 base to trimming and J lost 7 bases; unmatched junction nucleotides: 4.

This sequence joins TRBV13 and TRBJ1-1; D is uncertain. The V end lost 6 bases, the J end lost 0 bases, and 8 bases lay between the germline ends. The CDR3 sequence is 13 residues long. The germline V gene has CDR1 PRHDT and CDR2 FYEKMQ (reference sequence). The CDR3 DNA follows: TGTGCCAGCAGGTTACAAATGAACACTGAAGCTTTCTTT. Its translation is CASRLQMNTEAFF.

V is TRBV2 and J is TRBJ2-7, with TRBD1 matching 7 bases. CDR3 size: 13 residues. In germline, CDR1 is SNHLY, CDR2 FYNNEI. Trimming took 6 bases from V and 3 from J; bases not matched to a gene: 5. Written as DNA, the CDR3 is TGTGCCAGCAGCCCCGGGACAGACTACGAGCAGTACTTC. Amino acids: CASSPGTDYEQYF.

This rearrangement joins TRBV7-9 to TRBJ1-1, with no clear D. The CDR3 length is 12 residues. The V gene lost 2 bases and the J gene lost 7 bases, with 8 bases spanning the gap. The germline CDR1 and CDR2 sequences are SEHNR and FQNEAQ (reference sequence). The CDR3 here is CASSLISSEAFF. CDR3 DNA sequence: TGTGCCAGCAGCTTAATAAGTAGTGAAGCTTTCTTT.

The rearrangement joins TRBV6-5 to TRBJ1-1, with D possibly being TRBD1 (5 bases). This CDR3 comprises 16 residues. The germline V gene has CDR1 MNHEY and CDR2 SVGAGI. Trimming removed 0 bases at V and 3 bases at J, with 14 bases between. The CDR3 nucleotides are TGTGCCAGCAGTTACTCGTCCGGGGGGAGTGACACTGAAGCTTTCTTT. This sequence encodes CASSYSSGGSDTEAFF.

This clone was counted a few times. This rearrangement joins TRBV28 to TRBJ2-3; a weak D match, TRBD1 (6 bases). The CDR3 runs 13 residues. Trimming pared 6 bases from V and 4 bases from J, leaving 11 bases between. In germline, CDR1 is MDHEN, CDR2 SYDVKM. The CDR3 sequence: CASSWGRPDTQYF. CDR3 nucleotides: TGTGCCAGCAGCTGGGGGCGGCCAGATACGCAGTATTTT.

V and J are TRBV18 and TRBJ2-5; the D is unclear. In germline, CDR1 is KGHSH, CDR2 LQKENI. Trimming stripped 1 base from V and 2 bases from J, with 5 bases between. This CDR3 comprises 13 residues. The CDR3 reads CASSPLPQETQYF. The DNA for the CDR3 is TGTGCCAGCTCACCACTTCCTCAAGAGACCCAGTACTTC.

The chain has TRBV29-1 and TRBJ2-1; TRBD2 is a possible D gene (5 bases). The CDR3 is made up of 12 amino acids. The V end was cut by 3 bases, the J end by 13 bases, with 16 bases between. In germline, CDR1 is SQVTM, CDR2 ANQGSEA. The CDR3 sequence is CSVEASLSFQFF. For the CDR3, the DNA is TGCAGCGTTGAGGCTAGCCTCTCGTTTCAGTTCTTC.

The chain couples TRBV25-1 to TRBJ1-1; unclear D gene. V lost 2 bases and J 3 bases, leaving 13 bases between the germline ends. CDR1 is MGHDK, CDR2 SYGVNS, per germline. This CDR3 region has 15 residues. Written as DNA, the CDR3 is TGTGCCAGCAGTGAAGGCGCGGGTATGGACACTGAAGCTTTCTTT. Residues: CASSEGAGMDTEAFF.

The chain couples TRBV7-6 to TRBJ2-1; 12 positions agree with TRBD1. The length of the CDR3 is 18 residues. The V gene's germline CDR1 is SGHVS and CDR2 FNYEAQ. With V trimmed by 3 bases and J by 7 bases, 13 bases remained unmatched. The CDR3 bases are TGTGCCAGCAGCTTCAGACACTCCCGGGACAGGGGGCTTAATGAGCAGTTCTTC. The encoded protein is CASSFRHSRDRGLNEQFF. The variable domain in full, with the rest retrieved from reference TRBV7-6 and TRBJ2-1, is GAGVSQSPRYKVTKRGQDVALRCDPISGHVSLYWYRQALGQGPEFLTYFNYEAQQDKSGLPNDRFSAERPEGSISTLTIQRTEQRDSAMYRCASSFRHSRDRGLNEQFFGPGTRLTVL.

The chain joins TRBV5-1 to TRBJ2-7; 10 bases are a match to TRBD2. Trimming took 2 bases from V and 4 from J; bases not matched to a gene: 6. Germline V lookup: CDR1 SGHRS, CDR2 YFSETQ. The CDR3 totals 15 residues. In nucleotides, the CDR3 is TGCGCCAGCAGCTTTTCGGATAGCGGGAGGTACGAGCAGTACTTC. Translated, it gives CASSFSDSGRYEQYF.

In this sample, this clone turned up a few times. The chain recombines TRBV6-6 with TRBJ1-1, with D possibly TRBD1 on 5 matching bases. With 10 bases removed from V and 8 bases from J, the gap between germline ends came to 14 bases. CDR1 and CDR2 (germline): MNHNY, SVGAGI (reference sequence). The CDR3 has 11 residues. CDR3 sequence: CAIRGRTEAFF. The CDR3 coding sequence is TGTGCCATAAGGGGCAGAACCGAAGCTTTCTTT.

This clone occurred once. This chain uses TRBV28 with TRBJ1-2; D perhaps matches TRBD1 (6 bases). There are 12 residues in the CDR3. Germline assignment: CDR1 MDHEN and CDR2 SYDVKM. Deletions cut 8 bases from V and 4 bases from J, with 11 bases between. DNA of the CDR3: TGTGCCAGCCGACAGGACCTCTATGGCTACACCTTC. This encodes CASRQDLYGYTF.

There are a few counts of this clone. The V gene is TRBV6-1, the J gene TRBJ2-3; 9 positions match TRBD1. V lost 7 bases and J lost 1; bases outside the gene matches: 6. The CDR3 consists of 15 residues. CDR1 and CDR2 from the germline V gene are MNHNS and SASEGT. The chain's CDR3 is CASIPGQGRTDTQYF. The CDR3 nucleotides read TGTGCCAGCATCCCGGGACAGGGTCGCACAGATACGCAGTATTTT.

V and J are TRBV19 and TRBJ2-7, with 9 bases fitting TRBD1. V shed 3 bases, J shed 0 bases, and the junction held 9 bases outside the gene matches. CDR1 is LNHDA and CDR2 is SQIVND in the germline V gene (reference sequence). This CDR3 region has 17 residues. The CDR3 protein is CASSMSLGQGFSYEQYF. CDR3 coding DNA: TGTGCCAGTAGTATGAGCCTGGGACAGGGATTCTCCTACGAGCAGTACTTC.

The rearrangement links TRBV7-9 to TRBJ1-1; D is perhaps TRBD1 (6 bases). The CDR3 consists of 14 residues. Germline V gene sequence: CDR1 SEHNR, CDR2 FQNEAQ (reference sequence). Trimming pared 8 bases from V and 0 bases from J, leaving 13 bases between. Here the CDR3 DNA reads TGTGCCAGCTCGGCGACAGGTATGAACACTGAAGCTTTCTTT. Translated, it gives CASSATGMNTEAFF.